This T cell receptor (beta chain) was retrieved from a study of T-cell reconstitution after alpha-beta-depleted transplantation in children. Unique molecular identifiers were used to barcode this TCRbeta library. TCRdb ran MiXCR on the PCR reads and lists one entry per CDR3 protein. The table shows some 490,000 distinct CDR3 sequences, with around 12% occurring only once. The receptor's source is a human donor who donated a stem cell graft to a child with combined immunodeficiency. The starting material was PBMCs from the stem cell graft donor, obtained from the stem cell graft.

DNA of the CDR3: TGCGCCAGCAGCCCCCCCGGGACAGAAGAGACCCAGTACTTC. It translates to CASSPPGTEETQYF. The chain couples TRBV5-1 to TRBJ2-5, with 7 bases aligning to TRBD1. Unmatched junction bases numbered 6, after V lost 4 bases and J lost 3 bases. This CDR3 has 14 residues. CDR1 is SGHRS and CDR2 is YFSETQ in the germline V gene.